The 4 T cell receptor beta chains below come from one sample, sequenced in a study of T cell clones after liver transplantation. This table comes from immunoSEQ multiplex PCR, and its TCRdb copy is limited to in-frame clones, with some not included. This table holds about 70,000 clones, around 80% found once. This sample comprised CD4+ T cells from blood, obtained 12 months after liver transplant. The receptors here all came from a human patient who received a liver transplant. Some T cells may originate from the graft donor.

This clone was recorded a few times. Other nucleotide sequences in the sample specify the same CDR3. This chain uses TRBV5-1 with TRBJ1-1; D uncertain. Trimming pared 0 bases from V and 1 base from J, leaving 4 bases between. The CDR3 contains 13 residues. Germline V gene lookup returns CDR1 SGHRS and CDR2 YFSETQ. The CDR3 bases are TGCGCCAGCAGCTTGGAAACGAACACTGAAGCTTTCTTT. This gives the protein CASSLETNTEAFF.

A few counts support this clone. This chain links TRBV7-2 with TRBJ2-7; D remains ambiguous. The CDR3 contains 14 residues. The V gene's germline CDR1 is SGHTA and CDR2 FQGNSA. V was clipped by 3 bases and J by 4 bases, with 13 bases between them. As DNA, the CDR3 is TGTGCCAGCAGCTTGAAGGATGGTAGGTACGAGCAGTACTTC. It specifies CASSLKDGRYEQYF.

This chain connects TRBV18 to TRBJ1-4, with a weak D call TRBD1 (6 bases). Trimming removed 6 bases at V and 4 bases at J, with 15 bases between. Germline V gene data show CDR1 as KGHSH and CDR2 as LQKENI. CDR3 length: 15 amino acids. DNA of the CDR3: TGTGCCAGCTCCCTAATGGGGGGCGGTAATGAAAAACTGTTTTTT. This encodes CASSLMGGGNEKLFF. The full variable domain, in which reference TRBV18 and TRBJ1-4 provide the parts outside the CDR3, is NAGVMQNPRHLVRRRGQEARLRCSPMKGHSHVYWYRQLPEEGLKFMVYLQKENIIDESGMPKERFSAEFPKEGPSILRIQQVVRGDSAAYFCASSLMGGGNEKLFFGSGTQLSVL.

The chain recombines TRBV2 with TRBJ1-5; 8 nucleotides agree with TRBD1. Germline V gene sequence: CDR1 SNHLY, CDR2 FYNNEI. This CDR3 comprises 16 residues. V lost 8 bases, J lost 0 bases, and 9 bases stayed unmatched. The CDR3: CASGGQGPSSNQPQHF. DNA for the CDR3: TGTGCCAGCGGCGGACAGGGTCCAAGTAGCAATCAGCCCCAGCATTTT.